What follows are 23 T cell receptor beta chains derived from one specimen sequenced in a study of T cells in Graves' hyperthyroidism and ophthalmopathy. Template material for amplifying TCR beta CDR3 regions consisted of RNA transcripts. The HTBI primer set served for first-round RT-PCR of the TCR CDR3. TCRdb reanalysed the multiplex PCR reads using MiXCR and keeps one entry per CDR3 protein. Among under 350,000 distinct CDR3 sequences listed, over 15% were seen once. Sequencing input: blood. The receptors come from a woman in her fifties or sixties with Graves' ophthalmopathy.

This clonotype was recorded many times. The chain couples TRBV7-3 to TRBJ2-7, with D maybe TRBD2 (6 bases). The V gene lost 5 bases and the J gene lost 5 bases, with 13 bases spanning the gap. CDR1 is SGHTA, CDR2 FQGTGA, per germline. The CDR3 totals 13 residues. Here the CDR3 DNA reads TGTGCCAGCAGCAGTGGGGGGAAAAACGAGCAGTACTTC. Translating it yields CASSSGGKNEQYF.

This clonotype has a single count. This could be a read error, since a much larger clone is one nucleotide away. The chain uses TRBV3-1 and TRBJ2-3; D not certain. V was cut by 5 bases and J by 2 bases, with 17 bases left in between. This CDR3 is built from 16 residues. The V gene's germline CDR1 is LGHDT and CDR2 YNNKEL (reference sequence). CDR3: CASSFRTLGHTDTQYF. Here the CDR3 DNA reads TGTGCCAGCAGCTTCCGTACGCTAGGGCACACAGATACGCAGTATTTT.

The chain recombines TRBV12-3 or TRBV12-4 with TRBJ1-5; a possible D gene is TRBD1 (6 bases). The CDR3 is 15 residues long. V dropped 5 bases and J dropped 4 bases, with 15 bases sitting between them. For the CDR3, the DNA is TGTGCCAGCAGTAGACAACAGGGACGAAATCAGCCCCAGCATTTT. The encoded protein is CASSRQQGRNQPQHF.

This clonotype has more than one count but fewer than ten. Here the CDR3 DNA reads TGTGCCAGCAGCCCTAAAGCCTCAGACTACTCAGGGGAGACCCAGTACTTC. As protein: CASSPKASDYSGETQYF. The gene calls are TRBV4-2 and TRBJ2-5; D assignment may be TRBD1 or TRBD2 (5 bases each). The V and J ends lost 4 bases and 5 bases respectively, with 23 bases between them. Germline V gives CDR1 LGHNA, CDR2 YNFKEQ. CDR3 size: 17 residues.

This rearrangement joins TRBV28 to TRBJ2-5; no firm D call. Trimming left V 6 bases short and J 5 bases short, with 22 bases between. From germline, CDR1 is MDHEN and CDR2 SYDVKM. The CDR3 has 16 residues. In DNA form, the CDR3 reads TGTGCCAGCAGCCCCAAGGTCCAGGCAGGAAGGGAGACCCAGTACTTC. Its protein is CASSPKVQAGRETQYF. Supplemented by reference TRBV28 and TRBJ2-5, the full variable domain reads DVKVTQSSRYLVKRTGEKVFLECVQDMDHENMFWYRQDPGLGLRLIYFSYDVKMKEKGDIPEGYSVSREKKERFSLILESASTNQTSMYLCASSPKVQAGRETQYFGPGTRLLVL.

A single count supports this clonotype. A much larger clone differs by one base, so this may be a read error. This sequence joins TRBV6-2 or TRBV6-3 and TRBJ1-1; a weak D match, TRBD1 (6 bases). The CDR3 contains 14 residues. Germline CDR1 is MNHEY and CDR2 is SVGEGT. CDR3 loop: CASRRDGGPTGAFF. In nucleotides, the CDR3 is TGTGCCAGCAGGCGAGACGGGGGGCCCACTGGAGCTTTCTTT.

The chain employs TRBV6-1 and TRBJ1-2; 9 nucleotides line up with TRBD1. The CDR3 totals 12 residues. Germline V gene sequence: CDR1 MNHNS, CDR2 SASEGT. The V gene end was trimmed by 6 bases and the J gene end by 8 bases; junction bases not matched to a gene: 4. CDR3 DNA: TGTGCCAGCAGGGGACAGGGCAAAGGCTACACCTTC. Residues: CASRGQGKGYTF.

This clonotype was counted many times. V and J are TRBV6-1 and TRBJ1-2, with D possibly TRBD1 on 6 matching bases. This CDR3 region has 14 residues. Germline V gene sequence: CDR1 MNHNS, CDR2 SASEGT. The V and J ends lost 7 bases and 8 bases respectively, with 20 bases between them. The CDR3 reads CASTPGQGSRGYTF. The CDR3 nucleotides are TGTGCCAGCACCCCAGGCCAGGGGAGTCGCGGCTACACCTTC.

The rearrangement links TRBV20-1 to TRBJ2-1, with 9 positions matching TRBD2. V shed 6 bases, J shed 0 bases, and the junction held 9 bases outside the gene matches. The CDR3 loop spans 16 amino acids. Germline values: CDR1 DFQATT, CDR2 SNEGSKA (reference sequence). The CDR3 DNA sequence: TGCAGTGCGGAAGTGACTAGCGGAAGCTCCTACAATGAGCAGTTCTTC. Its protein is CSAEVTSGSSYNEQFF.

This clonotype was seen at least ten times. DNA for the CDR3: TGTGCCAGCAGCCGCGGACAAGGCGAGACCCAGTACTTC. Its translation: CASSRGQGETQYF. The chain joins TRBV7-3 to TRBJ2-5, with D perhaps matching TRBD1 (5 bases). This CDR3 contains 13 residues. Trimming removed 5 bases from V and 5 bases from J, with 12 bases in between. Germline V CDR1 and CDR2: SGHTA, FQGTGA.

At least ten counts were recorded for this clonotype. The genes are TRBV28 and TRBJ2-5; D perhaps matches TRBD1 (5 bases). V lost 6 bases, J lost 7 bases, and 15 bases lay in between. Germline CDR1 and CDR2: MDHEN and SYDVKM. The CDR3 is 13 amino acids. The CDR3 region is CASSPTAPGTQYF. The CDR3 DNA reads as TGTGCCAGCAGCCCGACAGCTCCTGGGACCCAGTACTTC. The full variable domain, rest sourced from reference TRBV28 and TRBJ2-5, is DVKVTQSSRYLVKRTGEKVFLECVQDMDHENMFWYRQDPGLGLRLIYFSYDVKMKEKGDIPEGYSVSREKKERFSLILESASTNQTSMYLCASSPTAPGTQYFGPGTRLLVL.

Ten or more counts support this clonotype. The chain links TRBV29-1 to TRBJ1-1, with a tentative D call TRBD1 (6 bases). Germline V gene lookup returns CDR1 SQVTM and CDR2 ANQGSEA. Trimming pared 7 bases from V and 0 bases from J, leaving 9 bases between. The CDR3 runs 12 residues. CDR3 bases: TGCAGCGGGGGACACCTGAACACTGAAGCTTTCTTT. It encodes CSGGHLNTEAFF. Filled out from reference TRBV29-1 and TRBJ1-1, the complete variable domain reads SAVISQKPSRDICQRGTSLTIQCQVDSQVTMMFWYRQQPGQSLTLIATANQGSEATYESGFVIDKFPISRPNLTFSTLTVSNMSPEDSSIYLCSGGHLNTEAFFGQGTRLTVV.

The chain recombines TRBV5-5 with TRBJ2-3, with 8 bases that match TRBD2. V lost 3 bases to trimming and J lost 1 base; unmatched junction nucleotides: 7. CDR3 size: 16 residues. The V gene's germline CDR1 is SGHKS and CDR2 YYEKEE (reference sequence). CDR3 coding DNA: TGTGCCAGCAGCTCAGAAGCGGGGGCGGGCACAGATACGCAGTATTTT. Encoded protein: CASSSEAGAGTDTQYF.

The chain is built from TRBV18 and TRBJ1-4; 7 bases line up with TRBD1. Germline V gives CDR1 KGHSH, CDR2 LQKENI. The V gene end was trimmed by 5 bases and the J gene end by 4 bases; junction bases not matched to a gene: 7. This CDR3 comprises 15 residues. The CDR3 loop reads CASSSVQGLNEKLFF. Here the CDR3 DNA reads TGTGCCAGCTCAAGTGTACAGGGGCTTAATGAAAAACTGTTTTTT. Combining the CDR3 with reference TRBV18 and TRBJ1-4 gives the whole variable domain NAGVMQNPRHLVRRRGQEARLRCSPMKGHSHVYWYRQLPEEGLKFMVYLQKENIIDESGMPKERFSAEFPKEGPSILRIQQVVRGDSAAYFCASSSVQGLNEKLFFGSGTQLSVL.

About this clonotype itself: A clone one base away is much larger, so this may be a read error. The V call is TRBV19, the J call TRBJ2-2; weak D call: TRBD2 (6 bases). CDR1 and CDR2 (germline): LNHDA, SQIVND (reference sequence). The CDR3 is made up of 16 amino acids. The CDR3 DNA follows: TGTGCCAGTAGGGCTGCAGGACGGAGAAACACCGGGGGGCTGTTTTTT. Translation gives CASRAAGRRNTGGLFF.

This clonotype was seen a handful of times. This chain links TRBV4-2 with TRBJ2-7; 7 bases are shared with TRBD1. This CDR3 comprises 14 residues. After removal of 2 bases from V and 3 bases from J, the junction contained 4 bases not matched to a gene. Germline V gives CDR1 LGHNA, CDR2 YNFKEQ. The CDR3 region has the DNA TGTGCCAGCAGCCAATCAGACAGGGACTACGAGCAGTACTTC. Translated, it gives CASSQSDRDYEQYF.

A few counts support this clonotype. This rearrangement joins TRBV5-5 to TRBJ2-3, with 7 positions matching TRBD2. The CDR3 extends over 13 amino acids. Germline-derived CDR1 and CDR2 are SGHKS and YYEKEE (reference sequence). V dropped 5 bases and J dropped 5; count of bases not matched to a gene: 5. The CDR3 DNA follows: TGTGCCAGCAGACCTATAGCGGGAGATACGCAGTATTTT. Amino acid sequence: CASRPIAGDTQYF.

This clonotype was seen ten or more times. The chain employs TRBV28 and TRBJ1-1; no clear D gene. Germline CDR1 reads MDHEN; CDR2 reads SYDVKM. The CDR3 covers 21 residues. Between the trimmed V and J ends, which lost 6 bases and 4 bases, there was a span of 36 bases. The CDR3 spells CASRVYSWVATGSDLGTEAFF. As DNA, the CDR3 is TGTGCCAGCAGAGTTTATTCATGGGTGGCAACGGGGTCAGATTTGGGCACTGAAGCTTTCTTT.

Ten or more counts support this clonotype. The V and J genes are TRBV11-3 and TRBJ2-2; D ambiguous. Germline lookup yields CDR1 SGHNT and CDR2 YENEEA. The CDR3 runs 12 residues. The germline V and J ends were trimmed by 4 bases and 6 bases, with 6 bases remaining between them. This chain's CDR3 is CASSSMSGELFF. The CDR3 DNA reads TGTGCCAGCAGCTCAATGTCCGGGGAGCTGTTTTTT.

This clonotype came up many times. The chain links TRBV11-2 to TRBJ2-7; 8 bases are shared with TRBD2. The germline CDR1 and CDR2 sequences are SGHAT and FQNNGV. The CDR3 is 15 residues long. J lost 6 bases, V lost 0 bases, and 7 bases had no gene match. CDR3 residues: CASSLDPGGTSEQYF. Written as DNA, the CDR3 is TGTGCCAGCAGCTTAGACCCGGGGGGGACAAGCGAGCAGTACTTC.

The chain is built from TRBV9 and TRBJ2-2, with D hard to call. The germline CDR1 and CDR2 sequences are SGDLS and YYNGEE. V gave up 0 bases and J gave up 1 base, with 10 bases separating them. The length of the CDR3 is 16 residues. In DNA form, the CDR3 reads TGTGCCAGCAGCGTAGGGACGTCCGTGAACACCGGGGAGCTGTTTTTT. As protein: CASSVGTSVNTGELFF.

This clonotype was counted a few times. The chain couples TRBV27 to TRBJ2-3; D might be TRBD2 (6 bases). The CDR3 has 14 amino acids. Germline values: CDR1 MNHEY, CDR2 SMNVEV (reference sequence). V lost 8 bases to trimming and J lost 2 bases, with 14 bases between them. CDR3 coding DNA: TGTGCCAGCGGGGGGAGTGGGACCACAGATACGCAGTATTTT. It codes for CASGGSGTTDTQYF.

This clonotype showed up many times. This chain connects TRBV3-1 to TRBJ1-2; 7 bases agree with TRBD1. The junction had 0 bases not matched to a gene; V was cut back by 6 bases and J by 2 bases. CDR1 and CDR2 (germline): LGHDT, YNNKEL (reference sequence). The CDR3 totals 12 residues. The CDR3 DNA sequence: TGTGCCAGCAGACAGGGGAACTATGGCTACACCTTC. This codes for CASRQGNYGYTF.